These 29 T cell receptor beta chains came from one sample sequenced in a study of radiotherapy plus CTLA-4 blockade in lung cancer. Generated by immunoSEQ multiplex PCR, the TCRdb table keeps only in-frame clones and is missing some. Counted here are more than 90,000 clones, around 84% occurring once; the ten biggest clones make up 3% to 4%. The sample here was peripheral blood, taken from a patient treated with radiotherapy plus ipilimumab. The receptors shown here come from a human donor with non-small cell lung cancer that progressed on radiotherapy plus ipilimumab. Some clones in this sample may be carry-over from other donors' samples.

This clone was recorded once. CDR3: CASSLSSETEQYF. In DNA form, the CDR3 reads TGTGCCAGCAGCTTATCATCAGAAACCGAGCAGTACTTC. This sequence joins TRBV7-2 and TRBJ2-7; the D is unclear. The germline gives CDR1 SGHTA, CDR2 FQGNSA. CDR3 length: 13 amino acids. V was trimmed by 2 bases and J by 6 bases, leaving 11 bases between them.

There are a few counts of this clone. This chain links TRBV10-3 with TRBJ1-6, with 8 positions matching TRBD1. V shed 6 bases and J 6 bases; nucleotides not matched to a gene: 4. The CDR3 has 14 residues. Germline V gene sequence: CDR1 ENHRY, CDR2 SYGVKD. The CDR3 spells CAISETGVNSPLHF. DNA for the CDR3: TGTGCCATCAGCGAGACAGGGGTTAATTCACCCCTCCACTTT.

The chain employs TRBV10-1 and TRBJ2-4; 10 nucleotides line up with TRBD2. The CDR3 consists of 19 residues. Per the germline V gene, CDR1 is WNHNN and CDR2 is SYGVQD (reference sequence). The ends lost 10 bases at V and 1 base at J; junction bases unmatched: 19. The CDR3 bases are TGCGCCACCACCGAAGGACTAGCGGTTTCCCAGGAGGCCAAAAACATTCAGTACTTC. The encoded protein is CATTEGLAVSQEAKNIQYF.

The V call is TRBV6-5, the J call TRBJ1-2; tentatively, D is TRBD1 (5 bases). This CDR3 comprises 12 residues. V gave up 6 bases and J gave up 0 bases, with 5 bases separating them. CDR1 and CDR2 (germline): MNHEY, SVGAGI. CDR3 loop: CASRGANYGYTF. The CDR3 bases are TGTGCCAGCAGGGGGGCTAACTATGGCTACACCTTC.

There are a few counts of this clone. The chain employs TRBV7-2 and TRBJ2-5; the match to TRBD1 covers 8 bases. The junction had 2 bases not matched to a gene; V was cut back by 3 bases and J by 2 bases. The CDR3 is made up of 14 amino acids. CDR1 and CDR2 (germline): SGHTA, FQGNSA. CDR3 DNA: TGTGCCAGCAGCTTCAACAGGGGGCAAGAGACCCAGTACTTC. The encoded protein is CASSFNRGQETQYF.

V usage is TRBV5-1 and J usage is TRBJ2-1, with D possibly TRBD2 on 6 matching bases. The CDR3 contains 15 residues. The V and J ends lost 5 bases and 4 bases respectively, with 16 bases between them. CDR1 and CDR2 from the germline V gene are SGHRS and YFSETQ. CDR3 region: CASRVGTDLYNEQFF. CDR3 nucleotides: TGCGCCAGCAGAGTCGGGACTGACTTGTACAATGAGCAGTTCTTC.

Here the CDR3 reads CASSRLASHNEQFF. The DNA for the CDR3 is TGTGCCAGCAGCCGACTAGCATCCCACAATGAGCAGTTCTTC. The chain employs TRBV7-3 and TRBJ2-1, with 7 bases lining up with TRBD2. CDR3 size: 14 residues. The J segment lost 5 bases and the V segment lost 5 bases, leaving 6 bases of the junction unmatched. Germline CDR1 and CDR2: SGHTA and FQGTGA.

CDR3 loop: CASSHPREDRLPEKLFF. The DNA of the CDR3 is TGCGCCAGCAGCCACCCCCGGGAGGACAGACTCCCTGAAAAACTGTTTTTT. The chain combines TRBV4-1 with TRBJ1-4; D is possibly TRBD1 (6 bases). With 3 bases removed from V and 7 bases from J, the gap between germline ends came to 21 bases. Germline lookup yields CDR1 MGHRA and CDR2 YSYEKL. The length of the CDR3 is 17 residues.

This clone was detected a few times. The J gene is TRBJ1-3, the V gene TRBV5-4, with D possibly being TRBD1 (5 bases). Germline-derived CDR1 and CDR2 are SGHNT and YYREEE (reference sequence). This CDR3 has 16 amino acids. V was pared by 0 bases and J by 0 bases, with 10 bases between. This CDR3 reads CASSLELTDSGNTIYF. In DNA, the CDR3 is TGTGCCAGCAGCTTGGAATTGACAGACTCTGGAAACACCATATATTTT.

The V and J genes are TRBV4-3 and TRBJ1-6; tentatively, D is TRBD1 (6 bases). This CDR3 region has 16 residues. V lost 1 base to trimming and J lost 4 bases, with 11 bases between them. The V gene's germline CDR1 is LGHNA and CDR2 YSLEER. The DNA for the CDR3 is TGCGCCAGCAGCCAAGGCTACAGGGTTTATAATTCACCCCTCCACTTT. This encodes CASSQGYRVYNSPLHF.

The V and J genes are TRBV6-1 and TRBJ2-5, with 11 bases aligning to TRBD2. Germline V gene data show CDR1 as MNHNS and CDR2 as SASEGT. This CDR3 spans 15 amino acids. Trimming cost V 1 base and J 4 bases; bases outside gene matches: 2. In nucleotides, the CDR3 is TGTGCCAGCAGTGAAGGTAGCGGGGGGGCAGAGACCCAGTACTTC. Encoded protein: CASSEGSGGAETQYF.

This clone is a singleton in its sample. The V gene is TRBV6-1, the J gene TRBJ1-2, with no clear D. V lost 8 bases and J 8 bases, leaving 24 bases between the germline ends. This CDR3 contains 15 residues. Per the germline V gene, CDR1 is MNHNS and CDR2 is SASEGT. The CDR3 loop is CASCPVGSGGGGYTF. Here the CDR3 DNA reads TGTGCCAGCTGCCCCGTGGGGTCGGGAGGAGGAGGCTACACCTTC.

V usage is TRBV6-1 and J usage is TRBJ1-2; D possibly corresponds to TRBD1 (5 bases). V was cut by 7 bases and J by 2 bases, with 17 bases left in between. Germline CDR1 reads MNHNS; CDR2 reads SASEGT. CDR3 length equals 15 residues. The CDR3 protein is CASTRWGPTNYGYTF. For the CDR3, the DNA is TGTGCCAGCACCCGGTGGGGCCCTACGAACTATGGCTACACCTTC.

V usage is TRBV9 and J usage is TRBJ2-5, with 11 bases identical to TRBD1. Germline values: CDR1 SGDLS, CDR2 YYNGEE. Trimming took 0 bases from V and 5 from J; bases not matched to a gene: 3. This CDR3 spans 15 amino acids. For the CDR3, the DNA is TGTGCCAGCAGCGTAGTGGGGACAGGGGGGGAGACCCAGTACTTC. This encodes CASSVVGTGGETQYF.

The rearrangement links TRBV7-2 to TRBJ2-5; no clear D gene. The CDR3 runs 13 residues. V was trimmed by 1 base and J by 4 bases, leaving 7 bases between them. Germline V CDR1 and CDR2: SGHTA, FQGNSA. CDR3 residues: CASSLEFGETQYF. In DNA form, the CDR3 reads TGTGCCAGCAGCTTAGAGTTCGGAGAGACCCAGTACTTC.

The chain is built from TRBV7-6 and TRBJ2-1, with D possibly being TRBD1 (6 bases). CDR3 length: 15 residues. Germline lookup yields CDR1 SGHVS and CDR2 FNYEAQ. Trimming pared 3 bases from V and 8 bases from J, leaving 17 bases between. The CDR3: CASSFGVAGVYEQFF. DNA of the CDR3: TGTGCCAGCAGCTTCGGGGTGGCAGGGGTGTATGAGCAGTTCTTC.

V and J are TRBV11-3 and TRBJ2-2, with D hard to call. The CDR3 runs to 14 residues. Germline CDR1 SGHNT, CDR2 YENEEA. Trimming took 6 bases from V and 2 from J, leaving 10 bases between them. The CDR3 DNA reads TGTGCCAGCAGGCCTGATCCTAACACCGGGGAGCTGTTTTTT. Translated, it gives CASRPDPNTGELFF.

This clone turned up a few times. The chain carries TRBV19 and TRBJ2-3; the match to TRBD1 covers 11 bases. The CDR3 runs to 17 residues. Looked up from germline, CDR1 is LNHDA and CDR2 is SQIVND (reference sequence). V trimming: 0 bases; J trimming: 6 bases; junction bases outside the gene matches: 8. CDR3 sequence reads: CASSIDRGTGGGDTQYF. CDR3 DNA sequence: TGTGCCAGTAGTATAGATCGAGGGACAGGGGGAGGTGATACGCAGTATTTT.

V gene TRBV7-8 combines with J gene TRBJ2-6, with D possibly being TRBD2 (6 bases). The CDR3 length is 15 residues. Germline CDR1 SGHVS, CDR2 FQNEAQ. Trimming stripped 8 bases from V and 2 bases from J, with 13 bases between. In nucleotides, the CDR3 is TGTGCCAGCTGGGAGGCTAGGGCTGGGGCCAACGTCCTGACTTTC. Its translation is CASWEARAGANVLTF.

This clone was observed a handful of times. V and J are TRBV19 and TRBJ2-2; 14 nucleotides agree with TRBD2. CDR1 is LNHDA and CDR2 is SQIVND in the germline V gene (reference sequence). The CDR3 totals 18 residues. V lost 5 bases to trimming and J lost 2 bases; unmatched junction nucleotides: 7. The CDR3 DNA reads TGTGCCAGTAGTTCCAGAGGACTAGCGGGGGGCAACACCGGGGAGCTGTTTTTT. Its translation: CASSSRGLAGGNTGELFF. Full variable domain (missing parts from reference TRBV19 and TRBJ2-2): DGGITQSPKYLFRKEGQNVTLSCEQNLNHDAMYWYRQDPGQGLRLIYYSQIVNDFQKGDIAEGYSVSREKKESFPLTVTSAQKNPTAFYLCASSSRGLAGGNTGELFFGEGSRLTVL.

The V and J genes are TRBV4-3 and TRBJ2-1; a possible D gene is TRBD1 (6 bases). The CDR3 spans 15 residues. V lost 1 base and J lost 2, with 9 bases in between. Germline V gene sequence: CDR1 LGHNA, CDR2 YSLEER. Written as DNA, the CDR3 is TGCGCCAGCAGCCAAGTCAGGGGTCCCTACAATGAGCAGTTCTTC. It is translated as CASSQVRGPYNEQFF.

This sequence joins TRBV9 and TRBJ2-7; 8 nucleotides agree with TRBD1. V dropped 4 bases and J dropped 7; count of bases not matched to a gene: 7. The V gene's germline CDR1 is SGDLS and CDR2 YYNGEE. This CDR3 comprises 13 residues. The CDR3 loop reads CASSFGQGWEQYF. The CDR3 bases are TGTGCCAGCAGCTTCGGACAGGGATGGGAGCAGTACTTC. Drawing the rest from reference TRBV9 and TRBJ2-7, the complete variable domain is DSGVTQTPKHLITATGQRVTLRCSPRSGDLSVYWYQQSLDQGLQFLIQYYNGEERAKGNILERFSAQQFPDLHSELNLSSLELGDSALYFCASSFGQGWEQYFGPGTRLTVT.

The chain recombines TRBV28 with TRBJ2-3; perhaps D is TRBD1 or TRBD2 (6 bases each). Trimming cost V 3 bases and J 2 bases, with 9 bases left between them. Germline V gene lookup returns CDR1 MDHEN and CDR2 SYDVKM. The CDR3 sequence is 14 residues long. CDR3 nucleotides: TGTGCCAGCAGTTTGGGGGGCCCCACAGATACGCAGTATTTT. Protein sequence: CASSLGGPTDTQYF.

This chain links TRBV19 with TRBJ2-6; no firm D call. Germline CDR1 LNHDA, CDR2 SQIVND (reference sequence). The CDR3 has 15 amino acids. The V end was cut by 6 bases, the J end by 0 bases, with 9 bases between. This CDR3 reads CASSLILSGANVLTF. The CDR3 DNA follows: TGTGCCAGTAGCCTAATACTCTCTGGGGCCAACGTCCTGACTTTC.

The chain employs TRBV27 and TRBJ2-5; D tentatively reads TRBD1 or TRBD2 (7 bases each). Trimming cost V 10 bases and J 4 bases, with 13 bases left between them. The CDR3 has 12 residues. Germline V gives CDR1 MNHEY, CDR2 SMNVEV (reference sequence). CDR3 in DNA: TGTGCCACCTCAGGGGGGGGAGAGACCCAGTACTTC. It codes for CATSGGGETQYF.

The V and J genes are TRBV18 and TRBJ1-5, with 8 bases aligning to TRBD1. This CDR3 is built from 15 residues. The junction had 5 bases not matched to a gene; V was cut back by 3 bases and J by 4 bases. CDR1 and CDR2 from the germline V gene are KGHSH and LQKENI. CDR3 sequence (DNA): TGTGCCAGCTCACCGACAGGGGCCTATAATCAGCCCCAGCATTTT. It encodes CASSPTGAYNQPQHF.

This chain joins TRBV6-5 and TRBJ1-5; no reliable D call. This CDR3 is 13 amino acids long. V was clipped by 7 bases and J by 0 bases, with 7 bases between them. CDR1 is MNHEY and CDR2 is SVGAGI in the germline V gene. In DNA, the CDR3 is TGTGCCAGCAAAGGGATTAGCAATCAGCCCCAGCATTTT. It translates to CASKGISNQPQHF.

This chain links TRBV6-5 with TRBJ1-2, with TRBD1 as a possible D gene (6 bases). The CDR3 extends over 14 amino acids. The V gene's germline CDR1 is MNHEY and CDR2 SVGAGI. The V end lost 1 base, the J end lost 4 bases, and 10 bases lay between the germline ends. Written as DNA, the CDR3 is TGTGCCAGCAGTTACTTGGCACAGGGCTATGGCTACACCTTC. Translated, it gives CASSYLAQGYGYTF.

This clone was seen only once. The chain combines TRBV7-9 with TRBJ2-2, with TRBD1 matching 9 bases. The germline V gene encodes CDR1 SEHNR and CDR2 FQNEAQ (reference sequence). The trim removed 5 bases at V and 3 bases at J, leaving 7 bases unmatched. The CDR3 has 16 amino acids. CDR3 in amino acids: CASSRLWTGDTGELFF. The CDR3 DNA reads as TGTGCCAGCAGCCGCCTGTGGACAGGGGACACCGGGGAGCTGTTTTTT.